These 17 T cell receptor beta chains came from one sample sequenced in a study of cytotoxic CD8 clonotypes in ibrutinib-treated CLL. Here immunoSEQ multiplex PCR was the method, and the copy in TCRdb shows in-frame clones only, minus some. Counted here are more than 60,000 clones, less than 85% occurring once; the ten biggest clones make up more than 35%. The sample was PBMCs, taken after 24 months of ibrutinib treatment. Receptors originate from a human donor with chronic lymphocytic leukemia.

CDR3 protein: CASSLASGGNTDTQYF. CDR3 in DNA: TGTGCCAGCAGCCTCGCTAGCGGGGGGAACACAGATACGCAGTATTTT. The chain combines TRBV4-2 with TRBJ2-3, with TRBD2 matching over 11 bases. There are 16 residues in the CDR3. In germline, CDR1 is LGHNA, CDR2 YNFKEQ. The V gene end was trimmed by 4 bases and the J gene end by 2 bases; junction bases not matched to a gene: 5.

The chain carries TRBV6-5 and TRBJ1-4, with TRBD1 matching over 8 bases. Germline values: CDR1 MNHEY, CDR2 SVGAGI. V lost 6 bases and J lost 7; bases outside the gene matches: 7. There are 14 residues in the CDR3. CDR3 amino acids: CASSNQGAREKLFF. CDR3 in DNA: TGTGCCAGCAGCAACCAGGGGGCGCGTGAAAAACTGTTTTTT.

Details on this clone: Germline and junction disagree at one end, which may indicate a read error. The genes are TRBV7-9 and TRBJ2-7; D is undetermined. The V gene's germline CDR1 is SEHNR and CDR2 FQNEAQ (reference sequence). The CDR3 contains 13 residues. The CDR3 DNA follows: TGTGCCAGCAGCTTGGAACCCTGGAGTGGGGTGGACTTC. It translates to CASSLEPWSGVDF.

V gene TRBV5-1 combines with J gene TRBJ2-1; D is unresolved. Per germline, CDR1 SGHRS and CDR2 YFSETQ. The CDR3 extends over 14 amino acids. Deletions cut 2 bases from V and 6 bases from J, with 12 bases between. CDR3 nucleotide sequence: TGCGCCAGCAGCTTAGGAAGGGATGGCAATGAGCAGTTCTTC. It translates to CASSLGRDGNEQFF.

The J gene is TRBJ2-6, the V gene TRBV18; 10 positions agree with TRBD2. The trim removed 4 bases at V and 4 bases at J, leaving 16 bases unmatched. The CDR3 covers 20 residues. Germline CDR1 KGHSH, CDR2 LQKENI. CDR3: CASSQERLAGLRGGANVLTF. In DNA form, the CDR3 reads TGTGCCAGCTCACAAGAAAGACTAGCGGGTCTCCGGGGAGGGGCCAACGTCCTGACTTTC.

This chain joins TRBV11-2 and TRBJ1-1; D remains ambiguous. The ends were cut back, 4 bases at V and 11 bases at J, with 14 bases in the middle. The germline V gene encodes CDR1 SGHAT and CDR2 FQNNGV. This CDR3 is built from 12 residues. CDR3 DNA sequence: TGTGCCAGCAGCTCCCCAGGAGTAAGGGCTTTCTTT. Translated, it gives CASSSPGVRAFF.

J is TRBJ2-1 and V is TRBV18; D not certain. V was shortened by 2 bases and J by 12 bases, with 11 bases between the two germline ends. CDR1 is KGHSH and CDR2 is LQKENI in the germline V gene. The CDR3 is 12 residues long. CDR3 region: CASSPDGSGQFF. The CDR3 DNA sequence: TGTGCCAGCTCACCAGACGGGTCAGGGCAGTTCTTC.

The chain is built from TRBV5-1 and TRBJ2-5; no firm D call. This CDR3 is 11 amino acids long. Trimming took 2 bases from V and 4 from J, leaving 3 bases between them. Germline V gives CDR1 SGHRS, CDR2 YFSETQ. DNA of the CDR3: TGCGCCAGCAGCTTTGGAGAGACCCAGTACTTC. Its protein product is CASSFGETQYF.

The genes are TRBV6-5 and TRBJ2-3; D uncertain. CDR1 is MNHEY, CDR2 SVGAGI, per germline. The germline V and J ends were trimmed by 6 bases and 0 bases, with 7 bases remaining between them. This CDR3 comprises 13 residues. Written as DNA, the CDR3 is TGTGCCAGCAGCCAGAGGAGCACAGATACGCAGTATTTT. Its translation is CASSQRSTDTQYF.

The V call is TRBV28, the J call TRBJ2-7; no firm D call. Trimming removed 10 bases from V and 4 bases from J, with 11 bases in between. The CDR3 is 11 residues long. Germline CDR1 reads MDHEN; CDR2 reads SYDVKM. The CDR3 protein is CATMGNYEQYF. The CDR3 DNA reads TGTGCCACCATGGGAAATTACGAGCAGTACTTC.

Of note for this clone: At one end, the junction sequence differs from germline, possibly due to a read error. The rearrangement joins TRBV7-2 to TRBJ2-2, with TRBD1 matching 9 bases. The V gene's germline CDR1 is SGHTA and CDR2 FQGNSA. The CDR3 has 14 amino acids. Here the CDR3 DNA reads TGTGCCAGCAGCCTAGGGACAGGGTGGCGGGAACTGTTTTTT. Amino acid sequence: CASSLGTGWRELFF.

This chain links TRBV23-1 with TRBJ2-5, with D unresolved. TRBV23-1 falls under the ORF class, with uncertain function. V was pared by 4 bases and J by 6 bases, with 18 bases between. The CDR3 runs 15 residues. CDR3 sequence (DNA): TGCGCCAGCAGTCGTACTGGGCCCCTATCAAAGACCCAGTACTTC. The encoded protein is CASSRTGPLSKTQYF.

The V gene is TRBV19, the J gene TRBJ2-3; 8 bases fit TRBD1. CDR1 and CDR2 from the germline V gene are LNHDA and SQIVND (reference sequence). This CDR3 comprises 22 residues. V lost 5 bases and J lost 4; bases outside the gene matches: 29. CDR3 in amino acids: CASSLIPRTGLLTVPRADTQYF. The CDR3 coding sequence is TGTGCCAGTAGTCTCATTCCCCGGACAGGGCTGCTTACAGTACCCCGAGCAGATACGCAGTATTTT.

The chain is built from TRBV5-1 and TRBJ2-1, with no clear D. The CDR3 is 15 amino acids. Germline V gene data show CDR1 as SGHRS and CDR2 as YFSETQ. V was clipped by 5 bases and J by 2 bases, with 14 bases between them. This CDR3 reads CASRPDEAPYNEQFF. CDR3 sequence (DNA): TGCGCCAGCAGACCGGACGAGGCCCCCTACAATGAGCAGTTCTTC.

V usage is TRBV25-1 and J usage is TRBJ1-2; no definite D call. The CDR3 runs 13 residues. CDR1 is MGHDK, CDR2 SYGVNS, per germline. Deletions cut 5 bases from V and 3 bases from J, with 10 bases between. Written as DNA, the CDR3 is TGTGCCAGCAGTACCGGGAAGGACTATGGCTACACCTTC. This sequence encodes CASSTGKDYGYTF.

This clone was observed a single time. This chain joins TRBV5-1 and TRBJ1-1; TRBD1 matches 8 bases. The trim removed 3 bases at V and 7 bases at J, leaving 8 bases unmatched. Germline CDR1 reads SGHRS; CDR2 reads YFSETQ. There are 14 residues in the CDR3. CDR3 bases: TGCGCCAGCAGCTCCGAGGGACAGGCGATTGAAGCTTTCTTT. This codes for CASSSEGQAIEAFF. The whole variable domain, filled in from reference TRBV5-1 and TRBJ1-1, reads KAGVTQTPRYLIKTRGQQVTLSCSPISGHRSVSWYQQTPGQGLQFLFEYFSETQRNKGNFPGRFSGRQFSNSRSEMNVSTLELGDSALYLCASSSEGQAIEAFFGQGTRLTVV.

As DNA, the CDR3 is TGTGCCAGCAGTTCCACCGGGACACCCAACACCGGGGAGCTGTTTTTT. This gives the protein CASSSTGTPNTGELFF. The chain couples TRBV7-3 to TRBJ2-2; D may be TRBD1 (6 bases). The germline CDR1 and CDR2 sequences are SGHTA and FQGTGA. The V and J ends lost 6 bases and 2 bases respectively, with 16 bases between them. The CDR3 runs 16 residues.